This TCR beta chain was documented in a study of cytomegalovirus exposure and HLA in healthy donors. Broader study findings: Cytomegalovirus-associated status was assigned to around 160 TCR beta chains. It was reported in a later analysis that an Asian-associated ancestry cluster showed fewer N-insertions than the roughly 620-donor mean. The majority of TCR sequences were rare, yet some public TCRs appeared in many donors.

The germline gives CDR1 SQVTM, CDR2 ANQGSEA. The CDR3 is made up of 16 amino acids. Trimming removed 6 bases from V and 6 bases from J; junction bases left unmatched: 16. The PCR ran on 60 Vbeta and 13 Jbeta primers. Original processing methods: The authors later counted roughly 87 million unique TCR beta chains, 9.5 million to 13 million of them shared. Produced via immunoSEQ multiplex PCR; TCRdb's table is partial and in-frame only. Clone size and V and J calls were adopted from that table, with D and trimming inferred from the DNA. Of some 140,000 clones in the sample, about four fifths are singletons; the top ten hold roughly 2.8%. Comments on this clone: Its antigen is still unknown.

The J gene is TRBJ2-3, the V gene TRBV29-1; 9 bases are a match to TRBD1. The sample taken for sequencing was PBMCs. The source of this sequence is a man aged 18 to 29 in good health and CMV-seronegative. The CDR3 loop is CSVEDLGTGLLDTQYF. In nucleotides, the CDR3 is TGCAGCGTAGAGGATCTCGGGACAGGGCTTTTGGATACGCAGTATTTT.